The 32 T cell receptor beta chains in this list originate from one sample, sequenced in a study of T cell responses to AZD1222 COVID-19 vaccine. Profiling relied on immunoSEQ multiplex PCR, and the TCRdb table lists in-frame clones only, not all of them. The table has roughly 110,000 clones, about 90% seen once. The material was peripheral blood, obtained on day 0 of AZD1222 vaccination. The receptor source for this set is an adult in good health.

This rearrangement joins TRBV18 to TRBJ1-1; D is possibly TRBD1 (6 bases). The germline V and J ends were trimmed by 3 bases and 4 bases, with 18 bases remaining between them. Germline V lookup: CDR1 KGHSH, CDR2 LQKENI. The CDR3 is 16 amino acids. CDR3 coding DNA: TGTGCCAGCTCACCTGGGTTGGGCAGGGGAGTCACTGAAGCTTTCTTT. Amino acid sequence: CASSPGLGRGVTEAFF.

The count of this clone is one. V and J are TRBV4-3 and TRBJ1-2; possible D gene TRBD1, 5 bases. CDR3 length equals 16 residues. From germline, CDR1 is LGHNA and CDR2 YSLEER. Trimming removed 4 bases from V and 4 bases from J, with 19 bases in between. The CDR3 region has the DNA TGCGCCAGCAGCCCTGGTGGGGACGCTCGGGTCTATGGCTACACCTTC. Protein: CASSPGGDARVYGYTF.

This sequence joins TRBV4-3 and TRBJ1-5, with D hard to call. Germline CDR1 is LGHNA and CDR2 is YSLEER. The CDR3 covers 14 residues. Trimming left V 0 bases short and J 8 bases short, with 11 bases between. CDR3 DNA: TGCGCCAGCAGCCAAGACAGCCGCCAAGAGCCCCAGCATTTT. It encodes CASSQDSRQEPQHF.

As DNA, the CDR3 is TGTGCCAGCTCACCAGGAGTAGGGATACCTGAAGCTTTCTTT. It encodes CASSPGVGIPEAFF. V usage is TRBV18 and J usage is TRBJ1-1; no reliable D call. CDR1 is KGHSH, CDR2 LQKENI, per germline. The CDR3 spans 14 residues. Trimming cost V 2 bases and J 6 bases, with 13 bases left between them.

This rearrangement joins TRBV12-5 to TRBJ1-2; 9 nucleotides agree with TRBD1. From germline, CDR1 is LGHNT and CDR2 FRNRAP. This CDR3 comprises 16 residues. J gave up 1 base and V 7 bases, and 10 bases lay outside the gene matches. The CDR3 here is CASAAGQGTYNYGYTF. In DNA, the CDR3 is TGTGCTAGTGCCGCCGGACAGGGGACTTATAACTATGGCTACACCTTC.

The chain's CDR3 is CASSLGRDHYGYTF. The DNA for the CDR3 is TGTGCCAGCAGTTTAGGTAGGGACCACTATGGCTACACCTTC. This rearrangement joins TRBV28 to TRBJ1-2; the D gene is possibly TRBD1 (5 bases). The CDR3 length is 14 residues. V lost 2 bases and J lost 3, with 10 bases in between. Germline lookup yields CDR1 MDHEN and CDR2 SYDVKM.

The V call is TRBV12-5, the J call TRBJ1-1; D remains ambiguous. From germline, CDR1 is LGHNT and CDR2 FRNRAP. V lost 4 bases to trimming and J lost 1 base, with 10 bases between them. The CDR3 extends over 14 amino acids. The DNA of the CDR3 is TGTGCTAGTGGTTCGGGTGCTGCGAACACTGAAGCTTTCTTT. Its protein is CASGSGAANTEAFF.

The J gene is TRBJ1-2, the V gene TRBV12-3 or TRBV12-4; no reliable D call. V was pared by 3 bases and J by 7 bases, with 12 bases between. The CDR3 loop spans 13 amino acids. CDR3 nucleotide sequence: TGTGCCAGCAGTTTTAAATCGTTGGGTGGCTACACCTTC. Residues: CASSFKSLGGYTF.

V gene TRBV28 combines with J gene TRBJ1-1; D remains unclear. Looked up from germline, CDR1 is MDHEN and CDR2 is SYDVKM. V was shortened by 3 bases and J by 4 bases, with 9 bases between the two germline ends. The CDR3 has 13 residues. The CDR3 nucleotides are TGTGCCAGCAGTTTGAGGGATTTCACTGAAGCTTTCTTT. This encodes CASSLRDFTEAFF.

J is TRBJ2-1 and V is TRBV7-2; 11 bases map to TRBD1. The CDR3 runs to 15 residues. The V gene's germline CDR1 is SGHTA and CDR2 FQGNSA. The V segment lost 4 bases and the J segment 4 bases; nucleotides outside the gene matches: 3. The CDR3 loop reads CASSYGTGGYNEQFF. In DNA form, the CDR3 reads TGTGCCAGCAGCTACGGGACAGGGGGTTACAATGAGCAGTTCTTC.

The chain employs TRBV18 and TRBJ2-1; possibly TRBD1 for D (6 bases). V was trimmed by 6 bases and J by 6 bases, leaving 27 bases between them. The CDR3 is made up of 18 amino acids. Germline V gives CDR1 KGHSH, CDR2 LQKENI. The CDR3 sequence: CASSPRDDRRDFLNEQFF. CDR3 DNA sequence: TGTGCCAGCTCCCCAAGAGACGACAGGAGAGATTTTCTCAATGAGCAGTTCTTC.

This clone came up once. V usage is TRBV9 and J usage is TRBJ2-3, with 12 positions matching TRBD1. In germline, CDR1 is SGDLS, CDR2 YYNGEE. The CDR3 runs 17 residues. With V trimmed by 3 bases and J by 7 bases, 12 bases remained unmatched. The CDR3 DNA reads as TGTGCCAGCAGCGACCCCGGGACAGGGGGCGCATCAAATACGCAGTATTTT. It translates to CASSDPGTGGASNTQYF. The whole variable domain, remainder taken from reference TRBV9 and TRBJ2-3, is DSGVTQTPKHLITATGQRVTLRCSPRSGDLSVYWYQQSLDQGLQFLIQYYNGEERAKGNILERFSAQQFPDLHSELNLSSLELGDSALYFCASSDPGTGGASNTQYFGPGTRLTVL.

This clone has a handful of counts. V usage is TRBV5-1 and J usage is TRBJ2-7; 10 positions match TRBD2. J was trimmed by 3 bases and V by 2 bases; bases with no gene match: 2. This CDR3 is built from 14 residues. The V gene's germline CDR1 is SGHRS and CDR2 YFSETQ. The CDR3 spells CASSLTSGVYEQYF. The CDR3 nucleotides read TGCGCCAGCAGCTTAACTAGCGGGGTCTACGAGCAGTACTTC.

The J gene is TRBJ2-1, the V gene TRBV5-4; D is undetermined. The ends were cut back, 1 base at V and 8 bases at J, with 4 bases in the middle. In germline, CDR1 is SGHNT, CDR2 YYREEE (reference sequence). The CDR3 has 11 amino acids. The chain's CDR3 is CASSLLDEQFF. Here the CDR3 DNA reads TGTGCCAGCAGCTTGCTGGATGAGCAGTTCTTC.

As DNA, the CDR3 is TGCGCCAGCAGCCTTGGGACAGAGCAGTACTTC. Residues: CASSLGTEQYF. V usage is TRBV5-1 and J usage is TRBJ2-7, with a possible D match to TRBD1 (6 bases). The CDR3 covers 11 residues. V lost 4 bases, J lost 7 bases, and 9 bases lay in between. From germline, CDR1 is SGHRS and CDR2 YFSETQ.

The rearrangement joins TRBV5-1 to TRBJ2-7; possibly TRBD1 or TRBD2 for D (5 bases each). The CDR3 runs to 13 residues. CDR1 is SGHRS and CDR2 is YFSETQ in the germline V gene. V lost 8 bases to trimming and J lost 1 base, with 13 bases between them. This CDR3 is CASRLGTSYEQYF. CDR3 DNA sequence: TGCGCCAGTAGACTGGGGACGTCCTACGAGCAGTACTTC.

The chain couples TRBV7-9 to TRBJ1-2; D gene uncertain. Per germline, CDR1 SEHNR and CDR2 FQNEAQ (reference sequence). V dropped 3 bases and J dropped 2 bases, with 13 bases sitting between them. There are 15 residues in the CDR3. CDR3 nucleotide sequence: TGTGCCAGCAGCTTCAATGCGGATACAAACTATGGCTACACCTTC. This codes for CASSFNADTNYGYTF.

This clone was seen once. The rearrangement links TRBV15 to TRBJ2-7; 10 nucleotides agree with TRBD1. The CDR3 spans 14 residues. Germline CDR1 reads LNHNV; CDR2 reads YYDKDF (reference sequence). The trim removed 3 bases at V and 5 bases at J, leaving 4 bases unmatched. The CDR3 DNA sequence: TGTGCCACCAGCAGGGGGGACAGGGGTAACGAGCAGTACTTC. Its protein product is CATSRGDRGNEQYF.

The chain is built from TRBV11-3 and TRBJ2-7; no firm D call. This CDR3 contains 13 residues. Germline loops: CDR1 SGHNT, CDR2 YENEEA. The V end was cut by 4 bases, the J end by 4 bases, with 11 bases between. CDR3 bases: TGTGCCAGCAGCTCGTCCAGAGGTTACGAGCAGTACTTC. Its translation is CASSSSRGYEQYF.

This clone was recorded only once. The chain employs TRBV7-9 and TRBJ2-7; 12 bases are shared with TRBD2. Trimming took 1 base from V and 6 from J; bases not matched to a gene: 10. The CDR3 has 17 residues. Looked up from germline, CDR1 is SEHNR and CDR2 is FQNEAQ (reference sequence). In nucleotides, the CDR3 is TGTGCCAGCAGCTTAGAGGGCCCTAGCGGGAGGGCCGTCGAGCAGTACTTC. Protein product: CASSLEGPSGRAVEQYF.

The chain joins TRBV11-1 to TRBJ2-7; D call uncertain. V lost 1 base to trimming and J lost 0 bases, with 10 bases between them. Germline CDR1 and CDR2: SGHAT and FQDESV (reference sequence). The length of the CDR3 is 15 residues. The DNA for the CDR3 is TGTGCCAGCAGCTTAGGTAAAACGAGCTCCTACGAGCAGTACTTC. It translates to CASSLGKTSSYEQYF.

The chain recombines TRBV12-5 with TRBJ1-2, with D possibly matching TRBD1 (6 bases). V shed 1 base and J shed 9 bases, with 12 bases lying between them. The CDR3 consists of 13 residues. From germline, CDR1 is LGHNT and CDR2 FRNRAP. CDR3 in DNA: TGTGCTAGTGGTTTGGCAACAGGGAGAAGCTACACCTTC. It codes for CASGLATGRSYTF.

The chain links TRBV6-6 to TRBJ1-4; 8 positions match TRBD1. The V gene's germline CDR1 is MNHNY and CDR2 SVGAGI (reference sequence). The trim removed 5 bases at V and 5 bases at J, leaving 7 bases unmatched. This CDR3 comprises 15 residues. DNA of the CDR3: TGTGCCAGCAGTGGGATGACAGGGGACAATGAAAAACTGTTTTTT. Protein product: CASSGMTGDNEKLFF.

V is TRBV6-6 and J is TRBJ2-7; tentatively, D is TRBD1 (6 bases). Germline V gives CDR1 MNHNY, CDR2 SVGAGI (reference sequence). The CDR3 totals 14 residues. V shed 6 bases and J shed 6 bases, with 18 bases lying between them. The CDR3 loop is CASRPTQGLAEQYF. In nucleotides, the CDR3 is TGTGCCAGCAGACCTACACAGGGTCTGGCCGAGCAGTACTTC.

The gene calls are TRBV25-1 and TRBJ1-2; no clear D gene. CDR3 length equals 11 residues. Per germline, CDR1 MGHDK and CDR2 SYGVNS. V lost 1 base and J 9 bases, leaving 6 bases between the germline ends. CDR3 protein: CASSESGRYTF. The CDR3 nucleotides are TGTGCCAGCAGTGAATCAGGTCGCTACACCTTC.

The chain has TRBV7-2 and TRBJ1-2, with D unclear. CDR1 SGHTA and CDR2 FQGNSA come from the germline V gene. This CDR3 spans 14 amino acids. With 6 bases removed from V and 8 bases from J, the gap between germline ends came to 19 bases. The CDR3 DNA reads as TGTGCCAGCAGTCCATTCCTCCCCGGGGTCGGCTACACCTTC. It specifies CASSPFLPGVGYTF.

V gene TRBV7-3 combines with J gene TRBJ2-1; TRBD2 aligns across 13 bases. J gave up 6 bases and V 4 bases, and 9 bases lay outside the gene matches. CDR1 SGHTA and CDR2 FQGTGA come from the germline V gene. The CDR3 has 17 amino acids. CDR3 DNA: TGTGCCAGCAGCTCCCTCGGACTAGCGGGAGAGGTCAATGAGCAGTTCTTC. Its translation: CASSSLGLAGEVNEQFF.

J is TRBJ1-6 and V is TRBV7-3, with D maybe TRBD1 (5 bases). The CDR3 consists of 15 residues. Per germline, CDR1 SGHTA and CDR2 FQGTGA. V lost 5 bases and J 8 bases, leaving 16 bases between the germline ends. This CDR3 reads CASSTQGVGHSPLHF. The CDR3 region has the DNA TGTGCCAGCAGCACCCAAGGGGTGGGCCATTCACCCCTCCACTTT. Full variable domain (remainder filled in from reference TRBV7-3 and TRBJ1-6): GAGVSQTPSNKVTEKGKYVELRCDPISGHTALYWYRQSLGQGPEFLIYFQGTGAADDSGLPNDRFFAVRPEGSVSTLKIQRTERGDSAVYLCASSTQGVGHSPLHFGNGTRLTVT.

The CDR3 nucleotides are TGTGCCAGCAGTGAAAATTGGGGTCTTAACACTGAAGCTTTCTTT. Amino acids: CASSENWGLNTEAFF. This chain uses TRBV6-1 with TRBJ1-1; D not certain. The CDR3 covers 15 residues. Germline-derived CDR1 and CDR2 are MNHNS and SASEGT. V lost 2 bases and J 2 bases, leaving 12 bases between the germline ends.

The chain is built from TRBV11-2 and TRBJ2-7, with TRBD1 identical over 7 bases. This CDR3 is 15 amino acids long. The V gene's germline CDR1 is SGHAT and CDR2 FQNNGV. Trimming removed 6 bases from V and 0 bases from J; junction bases left unmatched: 8. The CDR3: CASRLDRADSYEQYF. In nucleotides, the CDR3 is TGTGCCAGCAGACTAGACAGGGCGGACTCCTACGAGCAGTACTTC.

V is TRBV7-8 and J is TRBJ2-7, with 7 positions matching TRBD1. Germline CDR1 is SGHVS and CDR2 is FQNEAQ. This CDR3 is built from 16 residues. J gave up 3 bases and V 5 bases, and 13 bases lay outside the gene matches. The CDR3 region has the DNA TGTGCCAGCAGCGATCGACCCGGGACAGTAGGCTACGAGCAGTACTTC. It yields the protein CASSDRPGTVGYEQYF. The entire variable domain, with the rest obtained from reference TRBV7-8 and TRBJ2-7, is as follows: GAGVSQSPRYKVAKRGQDVALRCDPISGHVSLFWYQQALGQGPEFLTYFQNEAQLDKSGLPSDRFFAERPEGSVSTLKIQRTQQEDSAVYLCASSDRPGTVGYEQYFGPGTRLTVT.

The chain recombines TRBV27 with TRBJ2-1; TRBD2 agrees at 8 bases. The CDR3 is 14 residues long. V lost 6 bases and J lost 7; bases outside the gene matches: 8. The germline V gene has CDR1 MNHEY and CDR2 SMNVEV (reference sequence). The CDR3 nucleotides are TGTGCCAGCAGATCGGGGGGGGCCAATAATGAGCAGTTCTTC. Its protein is CASRSGGANNEQFF.